Listed below are T cell receptor beta chains from one sample, sequenced in a study of blood T cell repertoires in COVID-19. TCRdb's copy holds only in-frame clones and misses some; the assay was immunoSEQ multiplex PCR. The repertoire holds about 190,000 clones, with 84% as singletons. The sample was peripheral blood. The origin of the receptors is a human donor in a cohort sampled during active COVID-19. CDR3s leave out the opening cysteine and the closing phenylalanine or tryptophan. A D gene is named only where the DNA matches it firmly.

d_call	j_call	v_call	cdr3_aa
TRBD1	TRBJ1-4	TRBV7-2	ASSLDRGQRKLF
NA	TRBJ1-4	TRBV29-1	SVRVGGRNEKLF
NA	TRBJ1-1	TRBV20-1	SASGQVNTEAF
TRBD1	TRBJ2-3	TRBV7-9	ASTGQASTDTQY
NA	TRBJ2-3	TRBV4-1	ASSQPPGTSPVTDTQY
NA	TRBJ2-3	TRBV5-1	ASSLGGGRITDTQY
NA	TRBJ1-1	TRBV6-5	ASSAVLNTEAF
NA	TRBJ2-5	TRBV7-9	ASSLSVLPQETQY
NA	TRBJ1-4	TRBV9	ASSGGTFNEKLF
TRBD1	TRBJ1-6	TRBV3-1/TRBV3-2	ASMGQGGSPLH
TRBD2	TRBJ2-4	TRBV3-1/TRBV3-2	ASSRSGGAAIQY
TRBD2	TRBJ2-1	TRBV5-1	ASSMGLAGYEQF
TRBD1	TRBJ2-3	TRBV12-5	ASSKDRVLGDTQY
TRBD1	TRBJ2-5	TRBV14	ASSQDWDSSTQY
NA	TRBJ1-3	TRBV3-1/TRBV3-2	ASNDRPSGNTIY
TRBD2	TRBJ2-2	TRBV7-2	ASSLGLANTGELF
NA	TRBJ2-5	TRBV2	ASSETAGGETQY
NA	TRBJ2-3	TRBV5-4	ASSLQGRTDTQY